Below are 10 T cell receptor beta chains sequenced from a single sample in a study of blood T cell repertoires in COVID-19. Sequencing was performed with immunoSEQ multiplex PCR; in TCRdb, only in-frame clones are kept and a portion is missing. Among more than 130,000 clones, approximately 84% were seen once, and the ten largest hold about 7%. Sequencing was done on a sample of peripheral blood. The receptors stem from a human donor in a cohort sampled during active COVID-19.

V usage is TRBV5-1 and J usage is TRBJ1-1, with TRBD1 matching 8 bases. The CDR3 runs 17 residues. Germline V lookup: CDR1 SGHRS, CDR2 YFSETQ. The J segment lost 5 bases and the V segment lost 4 bases, leaving 16 bases of the junction unmatched. CDR3 in amino acids: CASSPGQGGRLGTEAFF. In DNA, the CDR3 is TGCGCCAGCAGCCCCGGACAGGGAGGTCGTTTGGGTACTGAAGCTTTCTTT.

This chain uses TRBV3-1 (or the pseudogene TRBV3-2) with TRBJ2-5; 10 positions agree with TRBD1. From germline, CDR1 is LGHDT and CDR2 YNNKEL (reference sequence). V was clipped by 0 bases and J by 4 bases; unmatched bases: 8. The CDR3 spans 17 residues. CDR3 in DNA: TGTGCCAGCAGCCAAGATCCCGGACAGGGGGATGGAGAGACCCAGTACTTC. It translates to CASSQDPGQGDGETQYF.

This chain connects TRBV6-5 to TRBJ2-5; the D gene is possibly TRBD1 (5 bases). Trimming shortened V by 5 bases and J by 2 bases, and 12 bases separated the two germline ends. This CDR3 is 14 amino acids long. CDR1 is MNHEY, CDR2 SVGAGI, per germline. The CDR3 DNA is TGTGCCAGCAGTCCAGGGATGGGTCAAGAGACCCAGTACTTC. Its translation: CASSPGMGQETQYF.

This rearrangement joins TRBV1 to TRBJ2-1; the table's D call of TRBD1 was not tested on the DNA. TRBV1 is an annotated pseudogene. This CDR3 contains 17 residues. The CDR3 loop reads CTSSRSAGAGTYNEQFF. Here the CDR3 DNA reads TGCACCAGCAGCCGCTCTGCAGGGGCCGGAACGTACAATGAGCAGTTCTTC.

The chain employs TRBV7-2 and TRBJ2-7; 8 positions match TRBD2. Germline CDR1 SGHTA, CDR2 FQGNSA. The ends lost 4 bases at V and 6 bases at J; junction bases unmatched: 11. The CDR3 sequence is 15 residues long. CDR3 sequence (DNA): TGTGCCAGCAGCTCGCGAGCGGGGGACTCTCTCGAGCAGTACTTC. The encoded protein is CASSSRAGDSLEQYF.

This chain uses TRBV5-4 with TRBJ1-2; 7 nucleotides match TRBD1. The germline V gene encodes CDR1 SGHNT and CDR2 YYREEE (reference sequence). This CDR3 is 14 amino acids long. Unmatched junction bases numbered 6, after V lost 3 bases and J lost 4 bases. The CDR3 coding sequence is TGTGCCAGCAGCTCAGGGGGTGGCGTCTATGGCTACACCTTC. Amino acids: CASSSGGGVYGYTF.

The genes are TRBV4-2 and TRBJ2-5; 7 nucleotides agree with TRBD2. The CDR3 is 15 residues long. Trimming at V came to 2 bases and at J to 4 bases, leaving 7 bases not matched to a gene. The V gene's germline CDR1 is LGHNA and CDR2 YNFKEQ. The CDR3 DNA sequence: TGTGCCAGCAGCCAATACGGGGGGAGCCCAGAGACCCAGTACTTC. Its protein is CASSQYGGSPETQYF.

The chain recombines TRBV11-3 with TRBJ2-1; 12 nucleotides align to TRBD2. V was clipped by 6 bases and J by 9 bases; unmatched bases: 9. From germline, CDR1 is SGHNT and CDR2 YENEEA. The CDR3 length is 15 residues. The CDR3 sequence: CASSAASGGAVEQFF. CDR3 coding DNA: TGTGCCAGCAGTGCCGCTAGCGGGGGGGCCGTTGAGCAGTTCTTC. The complete variable domain, with remaining parts taken from reference TRBV11-3 and TRBJ2-1, reads EAGVVQSPRYKIIEKKQPVAFWCNPISGHNTLYWYLQNLGQGPELLIRYENEEAVDDSQLPKDRFSAERLKGVDSTLKIQPAELGDSAVYLCASSAASGGAVEQFFGPGTRLTVL.

This CDR3 is CASSASDTQYF. CDR3 nucleotides: TGTGCCAGCAGCGCGTCAGATACGCAGTATTTT. The rearrangement links TRBV7-9 to TRBJ2-3; D gene unclear. This CDR3 comprises 11 residues. CDR1 is SEHNR and CDR2 is FQNEAQ in the germline V gene (reference sequence). V was cut by 5 bases and J by 4 bases, with 4 bases left in between.

The chain employs TRBV5-1 and TRBJ2-3; 7 nucleotides align to TRBD2. The CDR3 runs to 13 residues. Germline CDR1 reads SGHRS; CDR2 reads YFSETQ. Germline trimming cut 5 bases from V and 6 bases from J; bases unmatched to any gene: 6. The CDR3 region is CASSSGGGDTQYF. CDR3 coding DNA: TGCGCCAGCAGTTCCGGGGGAGGGGATACGCAGTATTTT.